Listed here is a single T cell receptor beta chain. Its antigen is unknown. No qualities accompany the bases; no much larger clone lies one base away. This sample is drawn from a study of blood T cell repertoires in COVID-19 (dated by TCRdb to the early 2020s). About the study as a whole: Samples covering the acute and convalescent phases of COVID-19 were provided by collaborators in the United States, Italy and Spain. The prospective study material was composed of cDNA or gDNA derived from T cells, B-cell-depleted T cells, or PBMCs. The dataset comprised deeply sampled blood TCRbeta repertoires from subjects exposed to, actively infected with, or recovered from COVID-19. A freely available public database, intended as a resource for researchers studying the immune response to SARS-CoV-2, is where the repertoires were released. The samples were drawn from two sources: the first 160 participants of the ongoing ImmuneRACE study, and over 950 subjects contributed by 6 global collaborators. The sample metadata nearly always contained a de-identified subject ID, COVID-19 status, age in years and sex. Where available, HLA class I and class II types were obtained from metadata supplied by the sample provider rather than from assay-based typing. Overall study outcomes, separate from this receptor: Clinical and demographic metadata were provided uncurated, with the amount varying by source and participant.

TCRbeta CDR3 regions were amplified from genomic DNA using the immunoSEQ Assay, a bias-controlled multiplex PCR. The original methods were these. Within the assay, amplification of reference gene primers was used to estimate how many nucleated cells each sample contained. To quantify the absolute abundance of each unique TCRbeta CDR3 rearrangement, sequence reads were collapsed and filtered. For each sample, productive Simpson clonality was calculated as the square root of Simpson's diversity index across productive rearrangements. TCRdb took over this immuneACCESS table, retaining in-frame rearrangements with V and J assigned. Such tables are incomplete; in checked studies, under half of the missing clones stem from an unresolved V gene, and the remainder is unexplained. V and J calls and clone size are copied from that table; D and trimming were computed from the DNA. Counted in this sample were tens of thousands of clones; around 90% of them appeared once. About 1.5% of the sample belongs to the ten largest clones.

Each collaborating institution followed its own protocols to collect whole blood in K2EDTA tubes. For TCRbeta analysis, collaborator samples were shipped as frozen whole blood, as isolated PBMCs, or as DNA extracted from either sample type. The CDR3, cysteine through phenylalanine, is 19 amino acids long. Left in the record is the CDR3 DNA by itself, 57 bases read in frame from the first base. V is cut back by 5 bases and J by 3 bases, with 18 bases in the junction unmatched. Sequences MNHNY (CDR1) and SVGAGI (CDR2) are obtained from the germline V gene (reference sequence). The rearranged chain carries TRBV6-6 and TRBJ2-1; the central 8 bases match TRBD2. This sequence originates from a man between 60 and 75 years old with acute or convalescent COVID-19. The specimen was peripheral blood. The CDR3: CASSRTGGRPLGRYNEQFF. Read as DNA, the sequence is TGTGCCAGCAGTCGCACCGGCGGGAGGCCCCTCGGTCGCTACAATGAGCAGTTCTTC.